Below, one T cell receptor beta chain is given with its context. The antigen is not known. The data were obtained in a study of monozygotic twins with inflammatory bowel disease. Broader study findings: In patient repertoires, differing immunosuppressive treatments may have added some variability. Healthy co-twins exceeded IBD patients in TCRbeta diversity as measured by inverse Simpson.

Germline loops: CDR1 MGHDK, CDR2 SYGVNS. The CDR3 runs to 15 residues. The quantity of total RNA per TCR library was around 3.5 ug. UMIs containing a 6-nucleotide sample barcode were added via template switching. Reanalyzing the 5' RACE reads, TCRdb keeps one entry per CDR3 protein, without DNA. The sample has some 150,000 distinct CDR3 sequences. Sequenced input: blood. The clonotype was recovered from a human donor with ulcerative colitis or Crohn's disease, or a healthy co-twin of an affected twin (not recorded which). The chain employs TRBV25-1 and TRBJ2-3. This CDR3 is CASSGVTKKTDTQYF. Full variable domain (missing parts from reference TRBV25-1 and TRBJ2-3): EADIYQTPRYLVIGTGKKITLECSQTMGHDKMYWYQQDPGMELHLIHYSYGVNSTEKGDLSSESTVSRIRTEHFPLTLESARPSHTSQYLCASSGVTKKTDTQYFGPGTRLTVL.